A selection of T cell receptor beta chains follows, all from one sample in a study of cytomegalovirus exposure and HLA in healthy donors. Repertoires were generated with immunoSEQ multiplex PCR, while TCRdb's copy carries only in-frame clones and drops some. The sample lists about 76,000 clones, about four fifths seen once, with nearly 9% in the top ten. What was sequenced was PBMCs. The receptor source for this set is a woman aged 40 to 50 in good health and CMV-seropositive. The CDR3 runs from the conserved cysteine through the conserved F or W. The D gene is left open where the match is weak. The size entry is marked missing in some rows and otherwise reads once, few, many or a size class.

clone_size,d_call,j_call,v_call,cdr3_nt,cdr3_aa
NA,TRBD2,TRBJ2-3,TRBV7-2,TGTGCCAGCAGCCGAGACGGGACTAGCGGGGGGAGCACAGATACGCAGTATTTT,CASSRDGTSGGSTDTQYF
NA,NA,TRBJ2-5,TRBV11-1,TGTGCCAGCACCACGGGACAAGCTAAAGAGACCCAGTACTTC,CASTTGQAKETQYF
NA,TRBD1,TRBJ1-2,TRBV6-6,TGTGCCAGCAGTGGGACGGACAGGGTCTATGGCTACACCTTC,CASSGTDRVYGYTF
NA,NA,TRBJ2-1,TRBV7-9,TGTGCCAGCAGCTTAGGGAAAGGGGTCTACAATGAGCAGTTCTTC,CASSLGKGVYNEQFF
NA,TRBD1,TRBJ1-4,TRBV18,TGTGCCAGCTCACCACAAACCGGGACAGTAAATGAAAAACTGTTTTTT,CASSPQTGTVNEKLFF
few,TRBD1,TRBJ2-2,TRBV6-1,TGTGCCAGCAGCCGGGACAGCGCGAACACCGGGGAGCTGTTTTTT,CASSRDSANTGELFF
NA,TRBD2,TRBJ2-7,TRBV29-1,TGCAGCGTTGCCCCAGCGGGGGGGCACGAGCAGTACTTC,CSVAPAGGHEQYF
NA,TRBD2,TRBJ2-1,TRBV7-2,TGTGCCAGCAGCCAGGGACTAGCCTTCTACAATGAGCAGTTCTTC,CASSQGLAFYNEQFF
NA,NA,TRBJ2-5,TRBV29-1,TGCAGCGTTGAAGGCCGGCCAGGGACCCAGTACTTC,CSVEGRPGTQYF
NA,NA,TRBJ2-7,TRBV28,TGTGCCAGCAGTTTATGGGGGCAGGGCGACAGCTACGAGCAGTACTTC,CASSLWGQGDSYEQYF
once,NA,TRBJ2-2,TRBV19,TGTGCCAGTAGTAGAGGACAGTCCGTGGCCGGGGAGCTGTTTTTT,CASSRGQSVAGELFF
NA,NA,TRBJ1-3,TRBV11-2,TGTGCCAGCAGCTTAAACAGGGATATCGGAAACACCATATATTTT,CASSLNRDIGNTIYF
few,TRBD1,TRBJ1-5,TRBV10-3,TGTGCCATCAGTGACTTGGGACAGGGCAATCAGCCCCAGCATTTT,CAISDLGQGNQPQHF
NA,NA,TRBJ2-4,TRBV5-1,TGCGCCAGCAGCTTGGCCGAGGACCGAGCGGATGGCATTCAGTACTTC,CASSLAEDRADGIQYF
few,TRBD1,TRBJ1-2,TRBV5-8,TGTGCCAGCAGTCACGGGGCAGGGGGCAACTATGGCTACACCTTC,CASSHGAGGNYGYTF